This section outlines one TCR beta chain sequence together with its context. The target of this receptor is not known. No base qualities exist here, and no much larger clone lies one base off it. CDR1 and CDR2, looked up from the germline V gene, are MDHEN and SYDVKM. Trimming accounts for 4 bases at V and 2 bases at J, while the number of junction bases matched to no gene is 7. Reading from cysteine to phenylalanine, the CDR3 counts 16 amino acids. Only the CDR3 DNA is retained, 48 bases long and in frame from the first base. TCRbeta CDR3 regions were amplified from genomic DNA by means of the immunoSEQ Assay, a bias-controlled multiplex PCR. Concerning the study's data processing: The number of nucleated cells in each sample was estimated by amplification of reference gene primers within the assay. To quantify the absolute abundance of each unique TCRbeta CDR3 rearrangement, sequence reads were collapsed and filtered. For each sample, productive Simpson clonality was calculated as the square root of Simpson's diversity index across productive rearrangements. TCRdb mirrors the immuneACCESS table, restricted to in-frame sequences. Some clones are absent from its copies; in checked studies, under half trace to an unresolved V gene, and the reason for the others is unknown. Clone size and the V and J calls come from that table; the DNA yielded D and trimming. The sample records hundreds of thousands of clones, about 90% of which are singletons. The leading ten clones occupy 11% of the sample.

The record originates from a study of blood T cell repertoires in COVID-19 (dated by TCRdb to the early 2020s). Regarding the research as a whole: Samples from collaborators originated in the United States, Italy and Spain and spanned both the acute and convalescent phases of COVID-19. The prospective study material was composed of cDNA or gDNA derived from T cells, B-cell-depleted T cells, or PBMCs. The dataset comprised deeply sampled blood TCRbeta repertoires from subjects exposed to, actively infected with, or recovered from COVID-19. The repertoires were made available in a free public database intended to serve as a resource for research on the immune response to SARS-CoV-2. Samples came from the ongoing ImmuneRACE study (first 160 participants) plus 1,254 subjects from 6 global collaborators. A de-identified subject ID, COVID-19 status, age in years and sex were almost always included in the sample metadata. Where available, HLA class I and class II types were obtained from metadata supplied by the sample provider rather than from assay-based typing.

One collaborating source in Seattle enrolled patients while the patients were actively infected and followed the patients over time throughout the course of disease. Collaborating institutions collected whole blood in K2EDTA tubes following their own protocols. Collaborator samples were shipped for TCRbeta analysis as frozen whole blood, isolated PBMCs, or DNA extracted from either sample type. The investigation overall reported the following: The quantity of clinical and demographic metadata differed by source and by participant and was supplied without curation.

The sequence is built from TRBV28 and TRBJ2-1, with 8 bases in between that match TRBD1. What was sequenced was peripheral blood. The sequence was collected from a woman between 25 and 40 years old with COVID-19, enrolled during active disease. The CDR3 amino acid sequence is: CASSSVLTGAYNEQFF. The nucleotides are TGTGCCAGCAGTTCGGTTTTGACAGGGGCCTACAATGAGCAGTTCTTC.